This T cell receptor (beta chain) originates from a study of shared clonotypes between healthy human individuals. Study at large: Those who served as donors were a couple of women and three men between the ages of 18 and 49. Whole-study results and caveats: The study generally estimated greater richness for naive than memory subsets. Among several donors, approximately 5% of naive CD4 clonotypes were found in common.

The CDR3 covers 14 residues. The germline gives CDR1 MGHRA, CDR2 YSYEKL. Trimming cost V 4 bases and J 1 base, with 10 bases left between them. Method: immunoSEQ multiplex PCR; TCRdb's copy keeps in-frame clones and lacks some. The top ten clones hold roughly 0.13% of a sample with more than 2 million clones, 95% of them seen once. Comment on this clone: Its antigen remains unidentified.

The chain uses TRBV4-1 and TRBJ1-1; weak D call: TRBD1 (6 bases). The TCR sequence derives from a man in his late teens or twenties in good health. Sample: naive CD4+ T cells sorted from blood. Subset defined: CD45RA+ positively selected. The CDR3 sequence is CASSLRGQNTEAFF. DNA of the CDR3: TGCGCCAGCAGCCTGAGGGGACAGAACACTGAAGCTTTCTTT.